The rows below give T cell receptor beta chains drawn from one sample of a study of T cell responses to AZD1222 COVID-19 vaccine. TCRdb's table, derived via immunoSEQ multiplex PCR, lists solely in-frame clones and lacks some. The table lists about 90,000 clones, about 89% of them singletons. Sequenced here: peripheral blood, sampled 28 days after the second AZD1222 dose. The receptors here all came from an adult who received the AZD1222 COVID-19 vaccine. Both conserved end residues are part of each CDR3. Each record gives: J gene, D gene, V gene, clone size, CDR3 protein, CDR3 DNA. A D gene is named only where the DNA matches it firmly. Rows may omit the clone size; those that give it use once, few, many or a size class.

TRBJ1-6 | TRBD1 | TRBV9 | NA | CASSVGTGDSPLHF | TGTGCCAGCAGCGTCGGGACAGGCGATTCACCCCTCCACTTT
TRBJ2-1 | NA | TRBV9 | NA | CASSAVAQGGANNEQFF | TGTGCCAGCAGCGCCGTCGCCCAGGGGGGGGCTAACAATGAGCAGTTCTTC
TRBJ2-7 | NA | TRBV11-2 | once | CASGQYREQYF | TGTGCCAGCGGACAGTACCGTGAGCAGTACTTC
TRBJ2-1 | NA | TRBV4-3 | NA | CASSQDYYLNNEQFF | TGCGCCAGCAGCCAAGATTATTACCTGAACAATGAGCAGTTCTTC
TRBJ2-7 | NA | TRBV4-1 | NA | CASSYQRDAYEQYF | TGCGCCAGCAGCTATCAGAGGGATGCCTACGAGCAGTACTTC
TRBJ1-2 | NA | TRBV5-1 | NA | CASSWDGGEGYGYTF | TGCGCCAGCAGCTGGGACGGGGGCGAGGGCTATGGCTACACCTTC
TRBJ2-3 | NA | TRBV28 | NA | CASSPSWGDTQYF | TGTGCCAGCAGTCCGAGTTGGGGGGATACGCAGTATTTT
TRBJ1-2 | NA | TRBV9 | NA | CASSVGVGQNYGYTF | TGTGCCAGCAGCGTTGGGGTTGGGCAGAACTATGGCTACACCTTC
TRBJ1-2 | NA | TRBV12-2 | NA | CASRLGPRNF | TGTGCAAGTCGGCTCGGGCCAAGAAATTTC
TRBJ1-5 | TRBD1 | TRBV29-1 | NA | CSVEGTGGEPQHF | TGCAGCGTTGAAGGGACAGGGGGCGAGCCCCAGCATTTT
TRBJ1-1 | NA | TRBV4-2 | NA | CASEGEGDTEAFF | TGTGCCAGCGAGGGTGAGGGGGACACTGAAGCTTTCTTT
TRBJ2-3 | NA | TRBV7-8 | NA | CASSLPMGARNSDTQYF | TGTGCCAGCAGCTTACCCATGGGCGCGAGGAATTCAGATACGCAGTATTTT
TRBJ1-2 | NA | TRBV6-5 | NA | CASNSGVQAPYGYTF | TGTGCCAGCAATTCCGGGGTGCAGGCCCCTTATGGCTACACCTTC
TRBJ1-1 | NA | TRBV11-3 | NA | CASRFPGQLNTEAFF | TGTGCCAGCCGATTCCCCGGACAGTTGAACACTGAAGCTTTCTTT
TRBJ1-2 | NA | TRBV7-8 | NA | CASSLVVGGYTF | TGTGCCAGCAGCTTAGTGGTTGGTGGCTACACCTTC
TRBJ1-6 | TRBD1 | TRBV27 | NA | CASSLRGQGINSPLHF | TGTGCCAGCAGTTTACGGGGACAGGGGATTAATTCACCCCTCCACTTT
TRBJ1-3 | NA | TRBV7-2 | NA | CASSLVGPTGNTIYF | TGTGCCAGCAGCTTAGTGGGACCGACTGGAAACACCATATATTTT